This T cell receptor (beta chain) was captured in a study of response to subunit inactivated influenza vaccine. A word on this clonotype: What it binds is unknown.

TCRdb re-analysed the RT-PCR reads in MiXCR, keeping a single row per CDR3 protein. Altogether roughly 630,000 distinct CDR3 sequences are present, around 15% being singletons, with the ten largest covering 6% to 9.5%. Whole-study findings and limits: The authors proposed limited new T cell recruitment per seasonal influenza vaccination.

Germline CDR1 reads SEHNR; CDR2 reads FQNEAQ (reference sequence). Trimming removed 8 bases from V and 4 bases from J, with 18 bases in between. CDR3 length equals 14 residues. The sequence was collected from a man aged 45-65 years who received an inactivated influenza vaccine. Here the sequenced sample was PBMCs from blood, taken approximately 15 days before vaccination. The V and J genes are TRBV7-9 and TRBJ2-7; no definite D call. The CDR3 is CASAANPNSYEQYF. The CDR3 coding sequence is TGTGCCAGCGCGGCCAATCCTAACTCTTACGAGCAGTACTTC.